These 19 T cell receptor beta chains were sequenced from one sample in a study of OX40 agonist ivuxolimab in advanced cancers. Only in-frame clones appear in the TCRdb table, and some are missing; sequencing was by immunoSEQ multiplex PCR. The table shows more than 45,000 clones, with approximately 91% occurring only once. Here the sequenced sample was CD4+ or CD8+ T cells sorted from blood, taken in a trial of the OX40 agonist ivuxolimab. Every receptor here comes from an adult with an advanced solid tumor such as melanoma, head and neck, liver or kidney cancer.

The CDR3 loop reads CASSLSRGVSYGYTF. CDR3 coding DNA: TGTGCCAGCAGTTTATCAAGGGGAGTCAGCTATGGCTACACCTTC. The genes are TRBV27 and TRBJ1-2; perhaps TRBD1 as D (5 bases). With 0 bases removed from V and 4 bases from J, the gap between germline ends came to 12 bases. This CDR3 is built from 15 residues. The V gene's germline CDR1 is MNHEY and CDR2 SMNVEV (reference sequence).

V gene TRBV19 combines with J gene TRBJ1-4; a weak D match, TRBD1 (5 bases). Deletions cut 4 bases from V and 3 bases from J, with 12 bases between. From germline, CDR1 is LNHDA and CDR2 SQIVND (reference sequence). This CDR3 comprises 15 residues. CDR3 sequence (DNA): TGTGCCAGTAGTACCGGGACCCTTGCTAATGAAAAACTGTTTTTT. It codes for CASSTGTLANEKLFF.

This clone was seen just once. CDR3 bases: TGTGCCAGCAGGCCGACAGGCTTCCGCAACACTGAAGCTTTCTTT. Residues: CASRPTGFRNTEAFF. This rearrangement joins TRBV6-5 to TRBJ1-1; D is perhaps TRBD1 (6 bases). CDR1 and CDR2 from the germline V gene are MNHEY and SVGAGI. V was trimmed by 6 bases and J by 2 bases, leaving 16 bases between them. This CDR3 comprises 15 residues.

This chain links TRBV5-5 with TRBJ2-3; D remains ambiguous. This CDR3 comprises 12 residues. Germline values: CDR1 SGHKS, CDR2 YYEKEE (reference sequence). V was pared by 0 bases and J by 8 bases, with 7 bases between. The CDR3 protein is CASSLDPSTQYF. The CDR3 nucleotides are TGTGCCAGCAGCTTGGACCCAAGTACGCAGTATTTT.

V usage is TRBV10-3 and J usage is TRBJ2-2, with D unclear. Per germline, CDR1 ENHRY and CDR2 SYGVKD. V lost 3 bases and J 1 base, leaving 9 bases between the germline ends. CDR3 size: 15 residues. This CDR3 is CAISDPRQNTGELFF. In nucleotides, the CDR3 is TGTGCCATCAGTGACCCGAGACAGAACACCGGGGAGCTGTTTTTT.

The chain is built from TRBV30 and TRBJ2-6, with D hard to call. The ends were cut back, 7 bases at V and 0 bases at J, with 10 bases in the middle. CDR1 is GTSNPN and CDR2 is SVGIG in the germline V gene (reference sequence). This CDR3 contains 14 residues. In DNA, the CDR3 is TGTGCCTTTTATTGGGCCTCTGGGGCCAACGTCCTGACTTTC. Residues: CAFYWASGANVLTF.

The chain uses TRBV19 and TRBJ2-7; D may be TRBD1 (5 bases). Germline CDR1 reads LNHDA; CDR2 reads SQIVND (reference sequence). The germline V and J ends were trimmed by 1 base and 2 bases, with 18 bases remaining between them. The CDR3 has 17 residues. The CDR3 nucleotides read TGTGCCAGTAGTATAGCATCGACCGCAACAGGAACCTACGAGCAGTACTTC. Translating gives CASSIASTATGTYEQYF.

This chain uses TRBV7-9 with TRBJ2-5; D may match TRBD1 or TRBD2 (5 bases each). V lost 5 bases to trimming and J lost 7 bases, with 17 bases between them. Germline CDR1 is SEHNR and CDR2 is FQNEAQ (reference sequence). The CDR3 runs to 14 residues. CDR3: CASSTPRDLGTQYF. The CDR3 nucleotides read TGTGCCAGCAGCACCCCTCGGGACCTAGGGACCCAGTACTTC.

With regard to this clone: One junction end does not reproduce the germline sequence, and a read error may be involved. The chain couples TRBV2 to TRBJ2-5, with D possibly matching TRBD2 (6 bases). Germline V gives CDR1 SNHLY, CDR2 FYNNEI. The CDR3 length is 13 residues. The CDR3 sequence is CASSEDSGTLENF. The CDR3, as DNA: TGTGCCAGCAGTGAAGATTCAGGGACTCTCGAGAACTTC.

The genes are TRBV11-3 and TRBJ1-1; D is unclear. Deletions cut 1 base from V and 1 base from J, with 4 bases between. The length of the CDR3 is 13 residues. The V gene's germline CDR1 is SGHNT and CDR2 YENEEA. The chain's CDR3 is CASSLAENTEAFF. The DNA of the CDR3 is TGTGCCAGCAGCTTAGCCGAGAACACTGAAGCTTTCTTT.

The genes are TRBV7-2 and TRBJ1-3; 8 nucleotides line up with TRBD1. The CDR3 totals 15 residues. The V gene's germline CDR1 is SGHTA and CDR2 FQGNSA. The ends lost 5 bases at V and 4 bases at J; junction bases unmatched: 7. CDR3 protein: CASSTKTGAGNTIYF. For the CDR3, the DNA is TGTGCCAGCAGCACCAAGACAGGGGCGGGAAACACCATATATTTT.

The chain combines TRBV18 with TRBJ2-7; 7 bases agree with TRBD1. Trimming removed 6 bases from V and 2 bases from J; junction bases left unmatched: 7. CDR3 length: 14 residues. Germline assignment: CDR1 KGHSH and CDR2 LQKENI. The CDR3 spells CASSSRDSTYEQYF. CDR3 nucleotide sequence: TGTGCCAGCTCGTCCCGGGACAGTACCTACGAGCAGTACTTC.

The table lists this clone with a few counts. The chain carries TRBV29-1 and TRBJ2-1; a possible D gene is TRBD2 (5 bases). CDR3 length: 14 residues. Germline V gene lookup returns CDR1 SQVTM and CDR2 ANQGSEA. Between the trimmed V and J ends, which lost 5 bases and 6 bases, there was a span of 17 bases. The CDR3 nucleotides are TGCAGCGTTAGCTCGGGAATAGGTGGCAATGAGCAGTTCTTC. Protein: CSVSSGIGGNEQFF.

The J gene is TRBJ2-7, the V gene TRBV5-8; 8 bases fit TRBD2. There are 15 residues in the CDR3. Germline V gives CDR1 SGHTS, CDR2 YDEGEE. V dropped 0 bases and J dropped 2; count of bases not matched to a gene: 4. DNA of the CDR3: TGTGCCAGCAGCTTGGCGGTAGCGGGAACCTACGAGCAGTACTTC. The encoded protein is CASSLAVAGTYEQYF.

The J gene is TRBJ2-1, the V gene TRBV5-6; D is possibly TRBD2 (6 bases). Trimming removed 1 base from V and 10 bases from J, with 9 bases in between. The germline gives CDR1 SGHDT, CDR2 YYEEEE. The CDR3 spans 12 residues. CDR3 region: CASSLILAEQFF. The CDR3, as DNA: TGTGCCAGCAGCTTGATACTAGCAGAGCAGTTCTTC.

CDR3 DNA sequence: TGTGCCAGCAGTCCCAGCTCCCCGGGGACCCAGTACTTC. Its protein is CASSPSSPGTQYF. J is TRBJ2-5 and V is TRBV28; D is uncertain. V lost 5 bases and J lost 7, with 14 bases in between. CDR3 size: 13 residues. CDR1 MDHEN and CDR2 SYDVKM come from the germline V gene.

Notes on this clone: In the same sample, other DNA sequences code for this CDR3. The chain carries TRBV28 and TRBJ2-3; D tentatively fits TRBD1 or TRBD2 (7 bases each). CDR3 length: 17 amino acids. Trimming took 4 bases from V and 0 from J, leaving 17 bases between them. Germline assignment: CDR1 MDHEN and CDR2 SYDVKM. Here the CDR3 DNA reads TGTGCCAGCAGTTGGGAGGGACGGACAGGAAGCACAGATACGCAGTATTTT. As protein: CASSWEGRTGSTDTQYF.

The genes are TRBV5-6 and TRBJ1-1, with D possibly being TRBD1 (5 bases). Germline values: CDR1 SGHDT, CDR2 YYEEEE. The CDR3 has 14 residues. Trimming cost V 4 bases and J 0 bases, with 10 bases left between them. The CDR3 DNA follows: TGTGCCAGCAGCATGGGACGTATGAACACTGAAGCTTTCTTT. It codes for CASSMGRMNTEAFF.

The CDR3 region has the DNA TGCAGCGTCCCGGGACAGGGGAACACCGGGGAGCTGTTTTTT. Residues: CSVPGQGNTGELFF. The V call is TRBV29-1, the J call TRBJ2-2; 9 bases map to TRBD1. V shed 6 bases, J shed 1 base, and the junction held 3 bases outside the gene matches. The CDR3 has 14 amino acids. Germline assignment: CDR1 SQVTM and CDR2 ANQGSEA.